Sequencing of this T cell receptor beta chain was carried out in a study of cytomegalovirus exposure and HLA in healthy donors. Vbeta (60) and Jbeta (13) primers were used in the PCR. Some clones are missing from TCRdb's copy, which holds only in-frame ones; the method was immunoSEQ multiplex PCR. This table has about 120,000 clones, roughly 76% appearing once. Germline V lookup: CDR1 MNHNS, CDR2 SASEGT. The CDR3 contains 14 residues. The V end lost 0 bases, the J end lost 1 base, and 7 bases lay between the germline ends. This clone occurred once. The sequencing sample was made of PBMCs. This sequence originates from a woman between 45 and 65 years old in good health and CMV-seronegative. The chain links TRBV6-1 to TRBJ2-7; the D gene is possibly TRBD2 (5 bases). The CDR3 DNA sequence: TGTGCCAGCAGTGAAGCGGGGAGATCCTACGAGCAGTACTTC. Translated, it gives CASSEAGRSYEQYF.